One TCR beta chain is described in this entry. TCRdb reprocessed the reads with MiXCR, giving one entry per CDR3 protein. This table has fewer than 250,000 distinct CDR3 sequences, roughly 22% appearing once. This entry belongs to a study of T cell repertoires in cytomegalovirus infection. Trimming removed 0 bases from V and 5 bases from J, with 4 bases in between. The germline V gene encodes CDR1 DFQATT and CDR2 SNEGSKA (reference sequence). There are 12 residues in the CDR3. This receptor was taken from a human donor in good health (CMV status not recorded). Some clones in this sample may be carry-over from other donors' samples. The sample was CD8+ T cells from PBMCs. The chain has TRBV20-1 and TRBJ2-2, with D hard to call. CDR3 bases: TGCAGTGCTAGAGAGGGGACCGGGGAGCTGTTTTTT. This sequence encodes CSAREGTGELFF.